One sample yielded the 8 T cell receptor beta chains listed below, sequenced in a study of cytomegalovirus exposure and HLA in healthy donors. The PCR ran on 60 Vbeta and 13 Jbeta primers. The repertoire was sequenced with immunoSEQ multiplex PCR; TCRdb's copy has only in-frame clones and lacks some. The repertoire holds 140,000 to 150,000 clones, with around three quarters as singletons. Sequencing used PBMCs. The receptors shown here come from a woman aged 55-69 years in good health and CMV-seropositive.

The V and J genes are TRBV27 and TRBJ1-1; D remains ambiguous. CDR3 size: 13 residues. Germline V lookup: CDR1 MNHEY, CDR2 SMNVEV (reference sequence). The V end was cut by 4 bases, the J end by 0 bases, with 6 bases between. CDR3 amino acids: CASSYRLNTEAFF. DNA for the CDR3: TGTGCCAGCAGTTACCGGTTGAACACTGAAGCTTTCTTT.

The DNA of the CDR3 is TGTGCCAGCAGCCAAGATCAGGCAGCTGGGGCCAACGTCCTGACTTTC. Translating gives CASSQDQAAGANVLTF. The chain joins TRBV4-2 to TRBJ2-6, with D unresolved. Trimming stripped 0 bases from V and 2 bases from J, with 8 bases between. The CDR3 extends over 16 amino acids. The germline CDR1 and CDR2 sequences are LGHNA and YNFKEQ.

The J gene is TRBJ1-1, the V gene TRBV27; a weak D match, TRBD1 (5 bases). Trimming cost V 3 bases and J 5 bases, with 13 bases left between them. The germline gives CDR1 MNHEY, CDR2 SMNVEV (reference sequence). The CDR3 is 14 residues long. The CDR3 reads CASSFWGDGTEAFF. The CDR3 DNA reads TGTGCCAGCAGTTTTTGGGGGGATGGGACTGAAGCTTTCTTT.

V usage is TRBV10-3 and J usage is TRBJ2-3, with no clear D. The CDR3 contains 12 residues. V was trimmed by 10 bases and J by 2 bases, leaving 10 bases between them. Germline V gene data show CDR1 as ENHRY and CDR2 as SYGVKD. For the CDR3, the DNA is TGTGCCACCCATGACTCCACAGATACGCAGTATTTT. Its protein is CATHDSTDTQYF.

J is TRBJ1-1 and V is TRBV30, with a weak D call TRBD1 (5 bases). In germline, CDR1 is GTSNPN, CDR2 SVGIG (reference sequence). The CDR3 spans 14 residues. V shed 0 bases and J shed 3 bases, with 11 bases lying between them. This CDR3 reads CAWSVRIGDTEAFF. The CDR3 DNA sequence: TGTGCCTGGAGTGTACGTATAGGGGACACTGAAGCTTTCTTT.

This clone has just one count. The chain recombines TRBV25-1 with TRBJ2-7, with TRBD1 matching 9 bases. Germline loops: CDR1 MGHDK, CDR2 SYGVNS. V was pared by 5 bases and J by 4 bases, with 12 bases of the junction left unmatched. CDR3 size: 16 residues. The DNA for the CDR3 is TGTGCCAGCAGTCCCGGGACAGGGTTTCACGTGTACGAGCAGTACTTC. Amino acids: CASSPGTGFHVYEQYF.

The CDR3 DNA is TGCGCCAGCAGCGCAAGTATTGTCCCGGGTCAAGAGACCCAGTACTTC. As protein: CASSASIVPGQETQYF. The chain combines TRBV4-1 with TRBJ2-5; no reliable D call. Trimming shortened V by 5 bases and J by 2 bases, and 18 bases separated the two germline ends. The germline gives CDR1 MGHRA, CDR2 YSYEKL. This CDR3 region has 16 residues.

The CDR3 region is CAISRQESSGANVLTF. The DNA of the CDR3 is TGTGCCATCAGCCGACAGGAAAGCTCTGGGGCCAACGTCCTGACTTTC. The chain couples TRBV10-3 to TRBJ2-6; perhaps TRBD1 as D (6 bases). Trimming stripped 6 bases from V and 0 bases from J, with 12 bases between. Germline V gene lookup returns CDR1 ENHRY and CDR2 SYGVKD. CDR3 size: 16 residues.